These 11 T cell receptor beta chains came from one sample sequenced in a study of blood T cell repertoires in COVID-19. Clones were sequenced by immunoSEQ multiplex PCR, and TCRdb holds only the in-frame ones, with some missing. The repertoire holds roughly 250,000 clones, with more than 75% as singletons. The sequenced material came from PBMCs or T cells enriched from blood (not recorded which). These receptors came from a woman in her thirties or forties with acute COVID-19.

This clone was found once. The chain uses TRBV7-9 and TRBJ2-4; TRBD1 might be the D (6 bases). V lost 5 bases and J 0 bases, leaving 14 bases between the germline ends. The V gene's germline CDR1 is SEHNR and CDR2 FQNEAQ (reference sequence). The CDR3 contains 16 residues. CDR3 nucleotide sequence: TGTGCCAGCAGCCGACCGGGACAAAAAGCCAAAAACATTCAGTACTTC. The encoded protein is CASSRPGQKAKNIQYF.

This chain connects TRBV20-1 to TRBJ1-2, with 7 bases lining up with TRBD1. The CDR3 has 13 residues. V lost 3 bases to trimming and J lost 7 bases; unmatched junction nucleotides: 8. Per the germline V gene, CDR1 is DFQATT and CDR2 is SNEGSKA (reference sequence). Here the CDR3 reads CSASRGGAGGYTF. Here the CDR3 DNA reads TGCAGTGCTAGTCGAGGGGGCGCCGGTGGCTACACCTTC.

V usage is TRBV15 and J usage is TRBJ2-5, with 11 bases matching TRBD1. V shed 0 bases, J shed 4 bases, and the junction held 7 bases outside the gene matches. The CDR3 sequence is 17 residues long. Per the germline V gene, CDR1 is LNHNV and CDR2 is YYDKDF (reference sequence). The CDR3 DNA reads TGTGCCACCAGCAGAGAATTGGGACAGGGGGGAGGAGAGACCCAGTACTTC. As protein: CATSRELGQGGGETQYF.

The chain has TRBV30 and TRBJ1-2; D call uncertain. This CDR3 spans 13 amino acids. Trimming took off 3 bases at V and 8 bases at J, with 16 bases between the two ends. Per the germline V gene, CDR1 is GTSNPN and CDR2 is SVGIG (reference sequence). Here the CDR3 reads CAWSLGLAKGYTF. The CDR3 coding sequence is TGTGCCTGGAGCTTAGGTCTAGCTAAAGGCTACACCTTC.

This chain uses TRBV7-9 with TRBJ2-7; the match to TRBD1 covers 8 bases. The CDR3 has 17 residues. Per germline, CDR1 SEHNR and CDR2 FQNEAQ (reference sequence). V was pared by 1 base and J by 4 bases, with 12 bases of the junction left unmatched. The CDR3 spells CASSLVFETGDRYEQYF. In nucleotides, the CDR3 is TGTGCCAGCAGCTTAGTTTTCGAGACAGGGGATAGATACGAGCAGTACTTC.

This clone was seen only a few times. The rearrangement links TRBV7-8 to TRBJ2-2; TRBD1 agrees at 10 bases. Looked up from germline, CDR1 is SGHVS and CDR2 is FQNEAQ. CDR3 length: 16 residues. J was trimmed by 7 bases and V by 5 bases; bases with no gene match: 10. CDR3 nucleotide sequence: TGTGCCAGCAGCCCGACAGGGACAGGGGTCGACGGGGAGCTGTTTTTT. Its translation: CASSPTGTGVDGELFF.

The chain links TRBV27 to TRBJ1-2; 7 nucleotides match TRBD1. The CDR3 contains 14 residues. Per germline, CDR1 MNHEY and CDR2 SMNVEV (reference sequence). V lost 6 bases and J lost 4; bases outside the gene matches: 8. The CDR3 DNA follows: TGTGCCAGCAGCCCGCACAGGGGTAGCTATGGCTACACCTTC. Translated, it gives CASSPHRGSYGYTF.

This chain uses TRBV5-1 with TRBJ2-7; 10 positions agree with TRBD2. The CDR3 consists of 15 residues. The germline gives CDR1 SGHRS, CDR2 YFSETQ. Unmatched junction bases numbered 5, after V lost 0 bases and J lost 5 bases. DNA of the CDR3: TGCGCCAGCAGCTTGGGGCTAGCGGGAGACCACGAGCAGTACTTC. Translated: CASSLGLAGDHEQYF.

The chain links TRBV29-1 to TRBJ2-7; 11 positions match TRBD1. Germline V gives CDR1 SQVTM, CDR2 ANQGSEA. V lost 6 bases, J lost 6 bases, and 13 bases stayed unmatched. The CDR3 extends over 15 amino acids. The CDR3 loop reads CSVGEPGQGVFEQYF. The CDR3 bases are TGCAGCGTGGGGGAACCGGGACAGGGGGTGTTCGAGCAGTACTTC.

This chain joins TRBV5-1 and TRBJ2-1; 12 bases match TRBD2. The CDR3 runs 14 residues. The V gene's germline CDR1 is SGHRS and CDR2 YFSETQ. Germline trimming cut 4 bases from V and 13 bases from J; bases unmatched to any gene: 9. CDR3 protein: CASSSELAGGGQFF. The CDR3 DNA reads TGCGCCAGCAGCAGCGAACTAGCGGGAGGTGGTCAGTTCTTC.

V gene TRBV14 combines with J gene TRBJ2-1, with 13 positions matching TRBD2. CDR1 is SGHDN, CDR2 FVKESK, per germline. This CDR3 comprises 15 residues. The trim removed 5 bases at V and 10 bases at J, leaving 8 bases unmatched. Here the CDR3 reads CASSASPGLAGEQFF. Written as DNA, the CDR3 is TGTGCCAGCAGCGCTAGCCCGGGACTAGCGGGGGAGCAGTTCTTC.